What follows are 17 T cell receptor beta chains derived from one specimen sequenced in a study of blood T cell repertoires in COVID-19. The table came from immunoSEQ multiplex PCR; TCRdb's copy has only in-frame clones and leaves some out. The sample carries tens of thousands of clones, around four fifths recorded once. The sequencing sample was made of peripheral blood. These receptors originate from a man aged 50-60 years with active COVID-19.

The table lists this clone with a count of one. The chain combines TRBV5-1 with TRBJ2-2, with a possible D match to TRBD1 (5 bases). The CDR3 runs 14 residues. Germline V lookup: CDR1 SGHRS, CDR2 YFSETQ. The V and J ends lost 4 bases and 1 base respectively, with 8 bases between them. CDR3 in DNA: TGCGCCAGCAGCGACGGACAGAACACCGGGGAGCTGTTTTTT. This sequence encodes CASSDGQNTGELFF.

V gene TRBV5-6 combines with J gene TRBJ2-3; 7 nucleotides match TRBD1. Germline CDR1 is SGHDT and CDR2 is YYEEEE. V gave up 4 bases and J gave up 0 bases; unmatched junction bases: 2. CDR3 length: 14 residues. The CDR3 nucleotides read TGTGCCAGCAGCCTGACAGGGAGCACAGATACGCAGTATTTT. It is translated as CASSLTGSTDTQYF.

The rearrangement links TRBV7-9 to TRBJ2-1; 10 bases line up with TRBD2. The V segment lost 6 bases and the J segment 4 bases; nucleotides outside the gene matches: 6. Germline V CDR1 and CDR2: SEHNR, FQNEAQ (reference sequence). This CDR3 contains 15 residues. CDR3 protein: CASRTGTSEYNEQFF. CDR3 DNA sequence: TGTGCCAGCAGGACCGGGACTAGCGAATACAATGAGCAGTTCTTC. The whole variable domain, filled in from reference TRBV7-9 and TRBJ2-1, reads DTGVSQNPRHKITKRGQNVTFRCDPISEHNRLYWYRQTLGQGPEFLTYFQNEAQLEKSRLLSDRFSAERPKGSFSTLEIQRTEQGDSAMYLCASRTGTSEYNEQFFGPGTRLTVL.

The rearrangement links TRBV2 to TRBJ2-7, with 13 nucleotides matching TRBD2. J lost 6 bases, V lost 7 bases, and 6 bases had no gene match. This CDR3 is built from 14 residues. The germline V gene encodes CDR1 SNHLY and CDR2 FYNNEI. This chain's CDR3 is CASNSGTSGVEQYF. The CDR3 region has the DNA TGTGCCAGCAATTCCGGGACTAGCGGGGTCGAGCAGTACTTC.

This sequence joins TRBV28 and TRBJ1-1, with a possible D match to TRBD1 (5 bases). V was shortened by 5 bases and J by 6 bases, with 19 bases between the two germline ends. In germline, CDR1 is MDHEN, CDR2 SYDVKM. This CDR3 is built from 15 residues. The CDR3, as DNA: TGTGCCAGCAGTCCGGGAGGGGCCGGTAATCCTGAAGCTTTCTTT. It codes for CASSPGGAGNPEAFF. The variable domain in full, completed from reference TRBV28 and TRBJ1-1, reads DVKVTQSSRYLVKRTGEKVFLECVQDMDHENMFWYRQDPGLGLRLIYFSYDVKMKEKGDIPEGYSVSREKKERFSLILESASTNQTSMYLCASSPGGAGNPEAFFGQGTRLTVV.

This rearrangement joins TRBV7-6 to TRBJ2-1; 10 positions agree with TRBD2. Germline assignment: CDR1 SGHVS and CDR2 FNYEAQ. The CDR3 has 19 amino acids. V trimming: 1 base; J trimming: 0 bases; junction bases outside the gene matches: 9. The DNA for the CDR3 is TGTGCCAGCAGCTTAGAGGCTAGCGGGGGACTAAGCTCCTACAATGAGCAGTTCTTC. The encoded protein is CASSLEASGGLSSYNEQFF.

The CDR3 here is CASSEARRTSGSTYEQYF. CDR3 bases: TGTGCCAGCAGTGAAGCTCGTAGGACTAGCGGGAGTACCTACGAGCAGTACTTC. J is TRBJ2-7 and V is TRBV2; 13 positions agree with TRBD2. The CDR3 has 18 amino acids. The J segment lost 2 bases and the V segment lost 0 bases, leaving 7 bases of the junction unmatched. CDR1 is SNHLY and CDR2 is FYNNEI in the germline V gene.

This clone was recorded once. The genes are TRBV4-2 and TRBJ2-1; 11 nucleotides align to TRBD2. The CDR3 length is 15 residues. Germline CDR1 LGHNA, CDR2 YNFKEQ. After removal of 3 bases from V and 2 bases from J, the junction contained 0 bases not matched to a gene. The chain's CDR3 is CASSQTSGTYNEQFF. The CDR3, as DNA: TGTGCCAGCAGCCAGACTAGCGGGACCTACAATGAGCAGTTCTTC.

The chain couples TRBV5-6 to TRBJ2-1, with 14 positions matching TRBD2. This CDR3 is built from 16 residues. Unmatched junction bases numbered 3, after V lost 3 bases and J lost 4 bases. Germline V gene sequence: CDR1 SGHDT, CDR2 YYEEEE. The CDR3 protein is CASSSGLAGAYNEQFF. In DNA, the CDR3 is TGTGCCAGCAGCTCGGGACTAGCGGGAGCATACAATGAGCAGTTCTTC.

V and J are TRBV7-3 and TRBJ2-1, with 8 bases matching TRBD2. With V trimmed by 1 base and J by 7 bases, 9 bases remained unmatched. The CDR3 is made up of 16 amino acids. Germline V gene lookup returns CDR1 SGHTA and CDR2 FQGTGA. The CDR3: CASSLNRAGALNEQFF. The CDR3 nucleotides read TGTGCCAGCAGCTTAAATCGAGCGGGGGCCCTTAATGAGCAGTTCTTC.

The rearrangement uses TRBV5-4 and TRBJ1-2, with D perhaps matching TRBD1 (5 bases). The V end lost 3 bases, the J end lost 5 bases, and 14 bases lay between the germline ends. Per germline, CDR1 SGHNT and CDR2 YYREEE (reference sequence). The CDR3 totals 14 residues. Here the CDR3 reads CASSSGGIGYGYTF. Here the CDR3 DNA reads TGTGCCAGCAGCTCCGGGGGAATTGGATATGGCTACACCTTC.

V usage is TRBV11-3 and J usage is TRBJ2-3; 9 nucleotides match TRBD1. The germline V gene encodes CDR1 SGHNT and CDR2 YENEEA. The V segment lost 5 bases and the J segment 3 bases; nucleotides outside the gene matches: 18. The CDR3 loop spans 19 amino acids. The DNA for the CDR3 is TGTGCCAGCAGCCAGGGGTTATCCGGGACAGGGTTTAGGACAGATACGCAGTATTTT. Translating gives CASSQGLSGTGFRTDTQYF.

The V gene is TRBV30, the J gene TRBJ1-4; 7 bases agree with TRBD1. V shed 1 base, J shed 3 bases, and the junction held 5 bases outside the gene matches. Germline lookup yields CDR1 GTSNPN and CDR2 SVGIG (reference sequence). The CDR3 sequence is 15 residues long. CDR3: CAWSGGGLANEKLFF. DNA of the CDR3: TGTGCCTGGAGTGGAGGGGGCCTTGCTAATGAAAAACTGTTTTTT.

The V and J genes are TRBV7-6 and TRBJ2-1; TRBD2 matches 11 bases. The CDR3 runs 16 residues. Germline V CDR1 and CDR2: SGHVS, FNYEAQ. The V segment lost 5 bases and the J segment 2 bases; nucleotides outside the gene matches: 5. The CDR3, as DNA: TGTGCCAGCAGCCTCCGACTAGCGGGGACCTACAATGAGCAGTTCTTC. This codes for CASSLRLAGTYNEQFF.

The V gene is TRBV2, the J gene TRBJ2-6, with D hard to call. Germline CDR1 and CDR2: SNHLY and FYNNEI. The CDR3 loop spans 14 amino acids. Deletions cut 6 bases from V and 4 bases from J, with 10 bases between. CDR3: CASRREPGANVLTF. The CDR3 DNA is TGTGCCAGCAGGAGAGAACCCGGGGCCAACGTCCTGACTTTC.

This clone was recorded only once. The J gene is TRBJ1-3, the V gene TRBV3-1 (or the pseudogene TRBV3-2); D may be TRBD1 (6 bases). CDR1 LGHDT and CDR2 YNNKEL come from the germline V gene (reference sequence). The germline V and J ends were trimmed by 1 base and 14 bases, with 12 bases remaining between them. This CDR3 comprises 12 residues. The CDR3 region is CASSQAGTLLYF. The CDR3 DNA is TGTGCCAGCAGCCAAGCAGGGACATTGTTATATTTT.

The gene calls are TRBV7-2 and TRBJ2-7, with a tentative D call TRBD2 (5 bases). This CDR3 comprises 14 residues. Trimming shortened V by 0 bases and J by 1 base, and 7 bases separated the two germline ends. CDR1 and CDR2 from the germline V gene are SGHTA and FQGNSA. The CDR3, as DNA: TGTGCCAGCAGCTTAGCCGGGGTATCCTACGAGCAGTACTTC. It yields the protein CASSLAGVSYEQYF.